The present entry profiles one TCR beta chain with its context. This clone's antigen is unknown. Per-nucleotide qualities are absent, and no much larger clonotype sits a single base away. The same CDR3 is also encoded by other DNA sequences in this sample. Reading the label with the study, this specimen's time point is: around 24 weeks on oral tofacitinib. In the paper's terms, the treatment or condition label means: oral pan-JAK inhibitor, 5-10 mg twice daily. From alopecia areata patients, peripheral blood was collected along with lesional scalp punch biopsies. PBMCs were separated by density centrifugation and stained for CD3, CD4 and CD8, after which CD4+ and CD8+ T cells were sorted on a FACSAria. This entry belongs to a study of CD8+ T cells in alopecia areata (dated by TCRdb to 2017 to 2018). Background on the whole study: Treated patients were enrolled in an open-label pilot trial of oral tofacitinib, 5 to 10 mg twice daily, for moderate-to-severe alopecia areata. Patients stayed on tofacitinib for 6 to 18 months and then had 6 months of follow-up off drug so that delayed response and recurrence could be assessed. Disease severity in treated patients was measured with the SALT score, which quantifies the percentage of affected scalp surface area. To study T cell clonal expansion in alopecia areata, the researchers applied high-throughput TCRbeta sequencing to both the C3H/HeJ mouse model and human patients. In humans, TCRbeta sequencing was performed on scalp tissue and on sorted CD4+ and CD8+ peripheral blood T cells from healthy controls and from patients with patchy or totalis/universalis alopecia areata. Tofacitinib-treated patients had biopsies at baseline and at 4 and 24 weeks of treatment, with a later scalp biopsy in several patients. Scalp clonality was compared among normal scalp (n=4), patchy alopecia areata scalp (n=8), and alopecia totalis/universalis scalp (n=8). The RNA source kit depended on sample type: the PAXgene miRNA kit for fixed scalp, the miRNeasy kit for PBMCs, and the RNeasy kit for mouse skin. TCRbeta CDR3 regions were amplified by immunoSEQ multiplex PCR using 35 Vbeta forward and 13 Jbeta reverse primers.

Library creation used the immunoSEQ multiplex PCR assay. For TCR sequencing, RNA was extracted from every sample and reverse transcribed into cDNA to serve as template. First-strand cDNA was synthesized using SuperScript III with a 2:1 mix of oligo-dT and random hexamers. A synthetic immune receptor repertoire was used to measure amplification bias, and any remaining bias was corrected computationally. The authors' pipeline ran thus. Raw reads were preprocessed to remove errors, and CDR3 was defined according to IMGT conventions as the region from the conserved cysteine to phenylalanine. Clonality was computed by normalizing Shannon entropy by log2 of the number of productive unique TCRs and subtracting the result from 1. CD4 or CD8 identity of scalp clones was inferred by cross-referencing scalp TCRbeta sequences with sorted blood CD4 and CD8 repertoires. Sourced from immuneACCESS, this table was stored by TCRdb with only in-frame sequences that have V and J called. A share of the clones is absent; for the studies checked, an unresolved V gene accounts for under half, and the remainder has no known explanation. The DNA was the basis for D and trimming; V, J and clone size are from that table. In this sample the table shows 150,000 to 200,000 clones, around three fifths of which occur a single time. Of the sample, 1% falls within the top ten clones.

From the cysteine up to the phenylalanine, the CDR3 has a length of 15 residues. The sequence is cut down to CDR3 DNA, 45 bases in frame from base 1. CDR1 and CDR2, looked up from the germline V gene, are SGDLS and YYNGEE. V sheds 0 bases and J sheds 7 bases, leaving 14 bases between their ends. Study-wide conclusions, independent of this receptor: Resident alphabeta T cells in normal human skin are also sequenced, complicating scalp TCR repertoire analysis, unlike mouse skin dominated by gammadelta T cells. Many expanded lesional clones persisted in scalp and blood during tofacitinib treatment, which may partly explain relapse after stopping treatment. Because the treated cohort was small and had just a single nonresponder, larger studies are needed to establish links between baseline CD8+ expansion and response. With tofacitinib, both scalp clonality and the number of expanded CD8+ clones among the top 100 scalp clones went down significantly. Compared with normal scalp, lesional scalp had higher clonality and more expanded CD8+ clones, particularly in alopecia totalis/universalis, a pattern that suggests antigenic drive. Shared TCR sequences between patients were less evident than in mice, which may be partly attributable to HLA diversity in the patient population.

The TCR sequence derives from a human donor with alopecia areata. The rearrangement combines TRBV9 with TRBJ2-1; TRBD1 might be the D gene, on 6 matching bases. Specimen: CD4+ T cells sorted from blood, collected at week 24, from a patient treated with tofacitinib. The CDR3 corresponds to CASSVEGQGGNEQFF. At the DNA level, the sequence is TGTGCCAGCAGCGTAGAAGGCCAAGGGGGAAATGAGCAGTTCTTC. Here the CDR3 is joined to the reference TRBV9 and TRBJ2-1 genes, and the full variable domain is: DSGVTQTPKHLITATGQRVTLRCSPRSGDLSVYWYQQSLDQGLQFLIQYYNGEERAKGNILERFSAQQFPDLHSELNLSSLELGDSALYFCASSVEGQGGNEQFFGPGTRLTVL.